This TCR beta chain was observed in a study of OX40 agonist ivuxolimab in advanced cancers. The study, taken as a whole, reports: Those patients achieving a partial response at 0.1-3.0 mg/kg showed among the lowest clonal expansion. Clones of CD4+ and CD8+ blood T cells grew by week 6 at doses of 0.1 to 3.0 mg/kg.

A note on this clone: Its matching antigen is unknown.

Measured with immunoSEQ multiplex PCR; TCRdb has only the in-frame clones, and not every one. The sample includes about 42,000 clones, around nine tenths of them seen just once. The sample here was CD4+ or CD8+ T cells sorted from blood, taken in a trial of the OX40 agonist ivuxolimab. This TCR came from an adult with an advanced solid tumor such as melanoma, head and neck, liver or kidney cancer.

The CDR3 region has the DNA TGTGCCAGTAGCCGGGGGCCAGGGCTCGGAGGGCCCCAGCATTTT. Its translation is CASSRGPGLGGPQHF. The rearrangement uses TRBV19 and TRBJ1-5, with D possibly matching TRBD1 (6 bases). Germline CDR1 and CDR2: LNHDA and SQIVND (reference sequence). Trimming pared 6 bases from V and 9 bases from J, leaving 21 bases between. The CDR3 runs 15 residues.